Each of the 25 T cell receptor beta chains below was sequenced from the same sample in a study of blood T cells in healthy people across ages. For the second PCR, which ran for roughly 6 to 12 cycles, a sample-barcoded 5' primer and a J-beta primer mix were used. TCRdb used MiXCR to reprocess the 5' RACE reads, holding one entry per CDR3 protein. The data contain around 900,000 distinct CDR3 sequences, around 54% of them seen just once; the ten biggest clones take up 20% to 25%. The sequenced sample consisted of blood. All receptors come from an older woman in good health.

Only one count was recorded for this clonotype. J is TRBJ2-3 and V is TRBV12-3 or TRBV12-4, with D tentatively TRBD2 (6 bases). This CDR3 is built from 14 residues. Deletions cut 3 bases from V and 4 bases from J, with 11 bases between. This CDR3 reads CASSFQLAADTQYF. In nucleotides, the CDR3 is TGTGCCAGCAGTTTTCAACTAGCCGCAGATACGCAGTATTTT.

This clonotype was counted ten times or more. V gene TRBV20-1 combines with J gene TRBJ2-1; 13 bases match TRBD2. CDR3 length equals 15 residues. Germline CDR1 DFQATT, CDR2 SNEGSKA (reference sequence). The V and J ends lost 5 bases and 0 bases, in that order; junction bases with no gene match: 1. For the CDR3, the DNA is TGCAGTGCTCGGACTAGCGGGAGCTCCTACAATGAGCAGTTCTTC. Its translation: CSARTSGSSYNEQFF.

This rearrangement joins TRBV6-5 to TRBJ2-6, with D hard to call. Germline loops: CDR1 MNHEY, CDR2 SVGAGI. The CDR3 consists of 15 residues. V shed 2 bases and J shed 0 bases, with 5 bases lying between them. CDR3 in amino acids: CASSYTASGANVLTF. Written as DNA, the CDR3 is TGTGCCAGCAGTTACACAGCCTCTGGGGCCAACGTCCTGACTTTC.

In this sample, this clonotype turned up many times. The V and J genes are TRBV7-9 and TRBJ2-5; a possible D gene is TRBD1 (6 bases). The CDR3 is made up of 15 amino acids. Trimming left V 1 base short and J 5 bases short, with 14 bases between. Germline V gene lookup returns CDR1 SEHNR and CDR2 FQNEAQ (reference sequence). CDR3 residues: CASSLDGGLAETQYF. CDR3 DNA: TGTGCCAGCAGCTTAGATGGGGGCCTTGCGGAGACCCAGTACTTC.

The chain links TRBV27 to TRBJ2-7; 7 bases are shared with TRBD2. The length of the CDR3 is 13 residues. J lost 2 bases, V lost 11 bases, and 9 bases had no gene match. Germline CDR1 is MNHEY and CDR2 is SMNVEV (reference sequence). DNA of the CDR3: TGTGCCGGCTCTAGCGGACGGGCCTACGAGCAGTACTTC. This sequence encodes CAGSSGRAYEQYF.

This clonotype showed up just once. The J gene is TRBJ2-1, the V gene TRBV5-1; TRBD2 agrees at 12 bases. Germline CDR1 reads SGHRS; CDR2 reads YFSETQ. This CDR3 is 15 amino acids long. Trimming at V came to 1 base and at J to 6 bases, leaving 2 bases not matched to a gene. CDR3 DNA sequence: TGCGCCAGCAGCTTGTGGACTAGCGGGACCAATGAGCAGTTCTTC. Translating it yields CASSLWTSGTNEQFF. The variable domain in full, with the rest retrieved from reference TRBV5-1 and TRBJ2-1, is KAGVTQTPRYLIKTRGQQVTLSCSPISGHRSVSWYQQTPGQGLQFLFEYFSETQRNKGNFPGRFSGRQFSNSRSEMNVSTLELGDSALYLCASSLWTSGTNEQFFGPGTRLTVL.

DNA for the CDR3: TGTGCCAGCAGTCAGACTAGCGGGAGTTGGACCCAGTACTTC. It translates to CASSQTSGSWTQYF. The chain couples TRBV27 to TRBJ2-5, with 12 bases fitting TRBD2. This CDR3 spans 14 amino acids. V lost 5 bases and J lost 7; bases outside the gene matches: 5. CDR1 is MNHEY and CDR2 is SMNVEV in the germline V gene (reference sequence).

This clonotype was counted between two and nine times. The V and J genes are TRBV29-1 and TRBJ1-1; perhaps TRBD1 as D (6 bases). CDR1 and CDR2 (germline): SQVTM, ANQGSEA. The V and J ends lost 5 bases and 4 bases respectively, with 14 bases between them. The CDR3 has 13 amino acids. In nucleotides, the CDR3 is TGCAGCGTTATCACTATACAGGGCACTGAAGCTTTCTTT. Translated: CSVITIQGTEAFF.

This clonotype has only one observation. This chain uses TRBV4-1 with TRBJ2-6; D might be TRBD1 or TRBD2, each matching 5 bases. CDR1 and CDR2 from the germline V gene are MGHRA and YSYEKL. Trimming took off 4 bases at V and 0 bases at J, with 13 bases between the two ends. This CDR3 is 17 amino acids long. The CDR3 bases are TGCGCCAGCAGCCGACCGGGACGCCGCTCTGGGGCCAACGTCCTGACTTTC. It yields the protein CASSRPGRRSGANVLTF.

The chain carries TRBV29-1 and TRBJ2-1; D uncertain. V was clipped by 4 bases and J by 0 bases, with 7 bases between them. This CDR3 comprises 13 residues. The germline gives CDR1 SQVTM, CDR2 ANQGSEA. CDR3 nucleotide sequence: TGCAGCGTTGTCGTCAGCTCCTACAATGAGCAGTTCTTC. It translates to CSVVVSSYNEQFF.

This CDR3 reads CASSWNRDSEQPYSYNEQFF. The CDR3 coding sequence is TGTGCCAGCAGCTGGAACCGGGACTCGGAACAGCCGTATTCCTACAATGAGCAGTTCTTC. The chain recombines TRBV7-8 with TRBJ2-1, with D perhaps TRBD2 (6 bases). The V gene lost 4 bases and the J gene lost 1 base, with 26 bases spanning the gap. The CDR3 has 20 residues. Germline CDR1 SGHVS, CDR2 FQNEAQ.

In its sample, this clonotype was seen once. The chain has TRBV28 and TRBJ2-5, with D possibly being TRBD2 (5 bases). The V gene's germline CDR1 is MDHEN and CDR2 SYDVKM. V lost 2 bases and J 1 base, leaving 11 bases between the germline ends. The CDR3 has 15 residues. The DNA for the CDR3 is TGTGCCAGCAGTTTACGGGGTAGCCTCCAAGAGACCCAGTACTTC. This translates into CASSLRGSLQETQYF. The full variable domain, with the rest looked up from reference TRBV28 and TRBJ2-5, is DVKVTQSSRYLVKRTGEKVFLECVQDMDHENMFWYRQDPGLGLRLIYFSYDVKMKEKGDIPEGYSVSREKKERFSLILESASTNQTSMYLCASSLRGSLQETQYFGPGTRLLVL.

This clonotype was found a few times. The genes are TRBV6-2 or TRBV6-3 and TRBJ2-7; TRBD1 might be the D (6 bases). The V and J ends lost 2 bases and 1 base respectively, with 24 bases between them. The CDR3 length is 19 residues. CDR1 is MNHEY, CDR2 SVGEGT, per germline. CDR3 DNA: TGTGCCAGCAGTTACAGGGCAGGGGCAAGTATCGACTTTTCCTACGAGCAGTACTTC. Its translation is CASSYRAGASIDFSYEQYF.

This clonotype was detected only a few times. The CDR3 DNA reads as TGCGCCAGCAGCCGGACAGGGGTGGTGGACACTGAAGCTTTCTTT. It translates to CASSRTGVVDTEAFF. The V and J genes are TRBV5-1 and TRBJ1-1, with 9 bases lining up with TRBD1. In germline, CDR1 is SGHRS, CDR2 YFSETQ. V lost 4 bases to trimming and J lost 3 bases; unmatched junction nucleotides: 7. The CDR3 is 15 residues long.

This clonotype was seen a few times. This chain connects TRBV6-5 to TRBJ2-3; D gene unclear. The CDR3 consists of 14 residues. Germline CDR1 and CDR2: MNHEY and SVGAGI. Trimming took 7 bases from V and 0 from J, leaving 11 bases between them. CDR3 nucleotides: TGTGCCAGCACAAGGTCGGCTAGCACAGATACGCAGTATTTT. Protein: CASTRSASTDTQYF.

Ten or more counts support this clonotype. V usage is TRBV4-1 and J usage is TRBJ1-2; possible D gene TRBD1, 6 bases. Germline CDR1 MGHRA, CDR2 YSYEKL. V lost 4 bases and J lost 0, with 18 bases in between. This CDR3 has 17 residues. This chain's CDR3 is CASSPTTGTIANYGYTF. In DNA form, the CDR3 reads TGCGCCAGCAGCCCCACTACCGGGACAATCGCTAACTATGGCTACACCTTC.

This clonotype was observed many times. J is TRBJ2-1 and V is TRBV7-2, with D possibly being TRBD1 or TRBD2 (5 bases each). This CDR3 is built from 14 residues. CDR1 and CDR2 from the germline V gene are SGHTA and FQGNSA. V was clipped by 5 bases and J by 10 bases, with 18 bases between them. Written as DNA, the CDR3 is TGTGCCAGCAGCCCACGGACTTTTGGGGCAGAGCAGTTCTTC. Translating it yields CASSPRTFGAEQFF.

This clonotype has more than one count but fewer than ten. The chain links TRBV11-2 to TRBJ2-5; 7 nucleotides agree with TRBD1. The trim removed 5 bases at V and 4 bases at J, leaving 10 bases unmatched. This CDR3 is built from 15 residues. CDR1 SGHAT and CDR2 FQNNGV come from the germline V gene. CDR3 loop: CASSLGQASRETQYF. The CDR3 DNA is TGTGCCAGCAGCCTAGGACAGGCTTCAAGAGAGACCCAGTACTTC. Variable domain in full (rest from reference TRBV11-2 and TRBJ2-5): EAGVAQSPRYKIIEKRQSVAFWCNPISGHATLYWYQQILGQGPKLLIQFQNNGVVDDSQLPKDRFSAERLKGVDSTLKIQPAKLEDSAVYLCASSLGQASRETQYFGPGTRLLVL.

The chain has TRBV12-3 or TRBV12-4 and TRBJ1-6; 7 nucleotides agree with TRBD1. CDR3 length: 13 residues. V dropped 5 bases and J dropped 13; count of bases not matched to a gene: 8. The CDR3 sequence is CASSPDRVEPLHF. The CDR3 DNA sequence: TGTGCCAGCAGTCCTGACAGGGTCGAGCCCCTCCACTTT.

This chain connects TRBV6-4 to TRBJ2-7; D might be TRBD2 (5 bases). Trimming cost V 5 bases and J 2 bases, with 16 bases left between them. The CDR3 consists of 15 residues. Germline V lookup: CDR1 MRHNA, CDR2 SNTAGT. The CDR3 DNA follows: TGTGCCAGCAGTCCCCTTGGCGGAGGAGCCTACGAGCAGTACTTC. Translated: CASSPLGGGAYEQYF.

The V gene is TRBV5-1, the J gene TRBJ2-4; the match to TRBD1 covers 8 bases. The tail of the sequence fits TRBJ2-5 better, so the J call may be wrong. The CDR3 is made up of 15 amino acids. Germline CDR1 SGHRS, CDR2 YFSETQ. In DNA form, the CDR3 reads TGCGCCAGCAGCTTGGCCCCGACAGGGGATGAGACCCAGTACTTC. Translating it yields CASSLAPTGDETQYF.

In its sample, this clonotype was seen a few times. The J gene is TRBJ2-7, the V gene TRBV7-8, with D possibly TRBD2 on 6 matching bases. The V gene's germline CDR1 is SGHVS and CDR2 FQNEAQ. There are 14 residues in the CDR3. V dropped 8 bases and J dropped 2 bases, with 16 bases sitting between them. The CDR3 here is CASVPPGVTYEQYF. The CDR3 DNA reads as TGTGCCAGCGTCCCTCCGGGAGTTACCTACGAGCAGTACTTC. Filled out from reference TRBV7-8 and TRBJ2-7, the complete variable domain reads GAGVSQSPRYKVAKRGQDVALRCDPISGHVSLFWYQQALGQGPEFLTYFQNEAQLDKSGLPSDRFFAERPEGSVSTLKIQRTQQEDSAVYLCASVPPGVTYEQYFGPGTRLTVT.

The gene calls are TRBV2 and TRBJ2-5; 9 bases match TRBD1. The length of the CDR3 is 14 residues. The V and J ends lost 4 bases and 5 bases, in that order; junction bases with no gene match: 5. Germline values: CDR1 SNHLY, CDR2 FYNNEI. This CDR3 is CASSADRGGETQYF. CDR3 in DNA: TGTGCCAGCAGTGCGGACAGGGGCGGCGAGACCCAGTACTTC.

The chain employs TRBV7-9 and TRBJ2-2; D gene uncertain. The V gene's germline CDR1 is SEHNR and CDR2 FQNEAQ (reference sequence). This CDR3 comprises 14 residues. Trimming pared 2 bases from V and 3 bases from J, leaving 7 bases between. In DNA, the CDR3 is TGTGCCAGCAGCTTACGGGTGGACACCGGGGAGCTGTTTTTT. Translating it yields CASSLRVDTGELFF.

The chain couples TRBV4-3 to TRBJ2-5; 9 bases match TRBD2. With 1 base clipped from V and 5 bases from J, the junction kept 11 bases outside the gene matches. Germline-derived CDR1 and CDR2 are LGHNA and YSLEER. The length of the CDR3 is 17 residues. The CDR3 DNA follows: TGCGCCAGCAGCCAAGGAAAGGTTGCTAGCGGGATGGAGACCCAGTACTTC. Translated: CASSQGKVASGMETQYF.